The following is a TCR beta chain sequence with its context. What it recognizes is unknown. This specimen comes from a study of human T cells and chemical hapten exposure. Points from the study as a whole: Controls formed significantly fewer large CDR3 similarity clusters than expanded TCRs did.

One entry per CDR3 protein results from TCRdb running MiXCR on the RACE reads. The top ten clones hold about 6.7% of a sample with 150,000 to 200,000 distinct CDR3 sequences, 20% to 25% of them seen once. V shed 3 bases, J shed 7 bases, and the junction held 15 bases outside the gene matches. CDR3 length: 17 amino acids. The germline V gene has CDR1 SQVTM and CDR2 ANQGSEA. The time point denotes: patch test 1, 2 weeks after DPC sensitization. Treatment in this sample: therapeutic diphenylcyclopropenone sensitization with weekly scalp DPC. The authors' total RNA extraction used unfractionated whole blood.

Sequenced here: whole blood, sampled in connection with sensitization to the hapten diphenylcyclopropenone (DPC). The rearrangement joins TRBV29-1 to TRBJ2-2; 9 bases align to TRBD2. This sequence originates from a woman between 45 and 65 years old with alopecia areata. Some clones in this sample may be carry-over from other donors' samples. The CDR3 here is CSVDPMASGKTGGELFF. CDR3 nucleotide sequence: TGCAGCGTTGATCCCATGGCTAGCGGGAAGACGGGCGGGGAGCTGTTTTTT.